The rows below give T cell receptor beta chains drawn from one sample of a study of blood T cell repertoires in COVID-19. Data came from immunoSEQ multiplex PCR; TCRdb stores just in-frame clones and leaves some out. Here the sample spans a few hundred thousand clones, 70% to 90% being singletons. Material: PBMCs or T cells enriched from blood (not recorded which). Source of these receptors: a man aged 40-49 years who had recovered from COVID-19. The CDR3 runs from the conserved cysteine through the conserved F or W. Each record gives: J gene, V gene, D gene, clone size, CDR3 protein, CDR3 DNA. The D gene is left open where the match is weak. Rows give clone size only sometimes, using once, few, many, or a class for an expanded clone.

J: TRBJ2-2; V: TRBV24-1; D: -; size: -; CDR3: CATSGQFTGELFF; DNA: TGTGCCACCAGTGGGCAATTCACCGGGGAGCTGTTTTTT
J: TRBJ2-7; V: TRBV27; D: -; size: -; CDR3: CASSPYGGPYEQYF; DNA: TGTGCCAGCAGTCCCTACGGGGGACCCTACGAGCAGTACTTC
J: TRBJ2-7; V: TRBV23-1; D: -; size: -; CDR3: CASSRCSSYEQYF; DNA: TGCGCCAGCAGTCGGTGCAGCTCCTACGAGCAGTACTTC
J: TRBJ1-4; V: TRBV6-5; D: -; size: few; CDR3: CASSRQLTTNEKLFF; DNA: TGTGCCAGCAGTCGACAGCTCACAACTAATGAAAAACTGTTTTTT
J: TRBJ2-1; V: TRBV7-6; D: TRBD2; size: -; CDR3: CASSSNPPGLAVNEQFF; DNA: TGTGCCAGCAGCTCCAATCCTCCGGGACTAGCCGTCAATGAGCAGTTCTTC
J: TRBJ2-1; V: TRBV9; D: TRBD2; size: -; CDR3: CASSPRGIAGGSYNEQFF; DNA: TGTGCCAGCAGCCCCCGGGGGATAGCGGGGGGATCCTACAATGAGCAGTTCTTC
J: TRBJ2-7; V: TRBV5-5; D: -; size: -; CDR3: CASSLAGSRGTYEQYF; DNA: TGTGCCAGCAGCCTAGCCGGGTCCAGGGGTACCTACGAGCAGTACTTC
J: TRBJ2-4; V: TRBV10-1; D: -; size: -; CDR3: CASSEVGRGAKNIQYF; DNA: TGCGCCAGCAGTGAAGTCGGTAGAGGAGCCAAAAACATTCAGTACTTC
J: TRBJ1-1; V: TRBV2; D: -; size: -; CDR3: CASSEGRYTEAFF; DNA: TGTGCCAGCAGTGAAGGGCGGTACACTGAAGCTTTCTTT
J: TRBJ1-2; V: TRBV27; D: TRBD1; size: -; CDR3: CASSLRLGQGASGYTF; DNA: TGTGCCAGCAGTCTCCGCCTCGGACAGGGGGCTAGCGGCTACACCTTC
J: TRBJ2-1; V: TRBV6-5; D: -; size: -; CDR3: CASTKGGTTAGFF; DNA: TGTGCCAGCACGAAAGGCGGGACCACCGCGGGGTTCTTC
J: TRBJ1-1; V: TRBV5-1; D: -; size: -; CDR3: CASSLSASGNTEAFF; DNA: TGCGCCAGCAGCTTGAGCGCCTCTGGTAACACTGAAGCTTTCTTT
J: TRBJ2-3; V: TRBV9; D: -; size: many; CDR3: CASSASVPDTQYF; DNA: TGTGCCAGCAGCGCTAGCGTTCCAGATACGCAGTATTTT
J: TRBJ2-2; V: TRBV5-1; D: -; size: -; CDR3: CASSLAQVSAGELFF; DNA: TGCGCCAGCAGCTTGGCCCAGGTCTCCGCCGGGGAGCTGTTTTTT